This TCR beta chain was sequenced in a study of regulatory T cells in long-lasting Graves disease. Findings and caveats of the study: TCR diversity in persistent Graves' patients was below that of newly diagnosed ones.

This clonotype has a count of ten or more. Its specificity is unknown. Trimming cost V 0 bases and J 8 bases, with 13 bases left between them. This CDR3 has 14 residues. Germline V lookup: CDR1 LGHDT, CDR2 YNNKEL (reference sequence). Library construction for TCR beta used iRepertoire HTBI primers and Arm-PCR of CDR3 regions. Each CDR3 protein gets one entry after TCRdb re-called the multiplex PCR reads with MiXCR. This table has approximately 230,000 distinct CDR3 sequences, about 17% appearing once. The time point denotes: newly diagnosed GD, antithyroid drugs for less than 3 months. The TCR library used RNA extracted from PBMCs. Diagnosing Graves' disease relied on the American Thyroid Association guidelines. An endocrinology department in Xi'an, China, recruited the patients.

V usage is TRBV3-1 and J usage is TRBJ1-2, with no clear D. This TCR came from a female donor with Graves disease. The sequenced sample was peripheral blood mononuclear cells (PBMCs), obtained at new diagnosis, from a patient treated with antithyroid drugs. CDR3 nucleotide sequence: TGTGCCAGCAGCCAAGATCTCCCGGAAGGGGGCTACACCTTC. It encodes CASSQDLPEGGYTF. The entire variable domain, with the rest obtained from reference TRBV3-1 and TRBJ1-2, is as follows: DTAVSQTPKYLVTQMGNDKSIKCEQNLGHDTMYWYKQDSKKFLKIMFSYNNKELIINETVPNRFSPKSPDKAHLNLHINSLELGDSAVYFCASSQDLPEGGYTFGSGTRLTVV.